This T cell receptor (beta chain) was identified in a study of CD8 T cells in Susac syndrome. Sequencing targeted TCR beta in T cells from blood (CD8+ and CD4+). This clonotype occurred once. With random hexamers, about 0.5 to 1 ug RNA was reverse transcribed. Multiplex immunoSEQ PCR targeted 54 Vbeta and 13 Jbeta TCR beta segments. TCRdb redid the calling of the immunoSEQ multiplex PCR reads with MiXCR, one entry per CDR3 protein. The sample gives under 300,000 distinct CDR3 sequences, about 95% of which show up once; approximately 0.094% is in the top ten. This CDR3 has 14 residues. Deletions cut 0 bases from V and 3 bases from J, with 9 bases between. Germline CDR1 reads SGHRS; CDR2 reads YFSETQ.

The source is a human donor with Susac syndrome. Input material: CD4+ T cells from PBMCs. The chain links TRBV5-1 to TRBJ2-5; the D is unclear. The CDR3 coding sequence is TGCGCCAGCAGCTTGGGGGGATTTAAAGAGACCCAGTACTTC. This sequence encodes CASSLGGFKETQYF.